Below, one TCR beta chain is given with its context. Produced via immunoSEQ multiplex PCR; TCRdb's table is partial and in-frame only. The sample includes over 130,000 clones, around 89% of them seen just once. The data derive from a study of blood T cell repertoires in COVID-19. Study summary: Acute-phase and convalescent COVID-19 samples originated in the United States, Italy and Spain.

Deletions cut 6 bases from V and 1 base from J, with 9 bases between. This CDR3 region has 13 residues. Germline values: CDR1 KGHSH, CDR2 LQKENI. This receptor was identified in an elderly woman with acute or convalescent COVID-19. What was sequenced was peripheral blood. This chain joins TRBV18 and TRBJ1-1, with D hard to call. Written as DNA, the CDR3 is TGTGCCAGCTCGACCGGGTCGAACACTGAAGCTTTCTTT. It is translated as CASSTGSNTEAFF.